This is a list of T cell receptor beta chains from one sample in a study of CD8 T cells in ankylosing spondylitis. TCRdb redid the calling of the 5' RACE reads with MiXCR, one entry per CDR3 protein. The sample lists roughly 470,000 distinct CDR3 sequences, more than 25% occurring once. Sequencing used blood, either unsorted or a sorted T cell fraction (not recorded which). These receptor sequences come from a male donor with ankylosing spondylitis. Both conserved end residues are part of each CDR3. The D gene is left open where the match is weak. Size is stated for part of the rows, as once, few or many counts, or as a class when the clone is expanded.

D gene	V gene	clone size	J gene	CDR3 protein	CDR3 DNA
NA	TRBV30	NA	TRBJ1-1	CAWRVREGEAFF	TGTGCCTGGAGAGTGAGAGAGGGTGAAGCTTTCTTT
NA	TRBV7-2	NA	TRBJ2-3	CASTIVGDTQYF	TGTGCCAGCACTATAGTTGGAGATACGCAGTATTTT
NA	TRBV7-2	few	TRBJ1-3	CASSLVGGYGNTIYF	TGTGCCAGCAGCTTAGTAGGAGGGTACGGAAACACCATATATTTT
TRBD1	TRBV5-1	NA	TRBJ1-1	CASSWGQGATEAFF	TGCGCCAGCAGCTGGGGACAGGGGGCCACTGAAGCTTTCTTT
TRBD1	TRBV6-1	few	TRBJ1-5	CASRTQGQGGQPQHF	TGTGCCAGCAGGACCCAAGGACAGGGAGGTCAGCCCCAGCATTTT
NA	TRBV27	NA	TRBJ2-2	CASRQASSLPGGELFF	TGTGCCAGCAGACAGGCGTCGTCCCTACCGGGCGGGGAGCTGTTTTTT
NA	TRBV7-9	few	TRBJ1-5	CASSLVRGGRAVFQHF	TGTGCCAGCAGCTTAGTCCGGGGAGGGCGGGCGGTATTCCAGCATTTT
TRBD1	TRBV6-1	many	TRBJ2-7	CASSPRDRGYEQYF	TGTGCCAGCAGCCCGAGGGACAGGGGATACGAGCAGTACTTC
NA	TRBV7-8	many	TRBJ2-5	CASSRSGTAQYF	TGTGCCAGCAGTCGAAGCGGGACAGCCCAGTACTTC
NA	TRBV10-3	NA	TRBJ2-6	CAISEIWTPDSGANVLTF	TGTGCCATCAGTGAAATTTGGACACCAGACTCTGGGGCCAACGTCCTGACTTTC
NA	TRBV3-1	NA	TRBJ2-2	CASSQDPPPTGELFF	TGTGCCAGCAGCCAAGATCCCCCACCCACCGGGGAGCTGTTTTTT
NA	TRBV12-3/TRBV12-4	NA	TRBJ1-1	CASSLQQNTEAFF	TGTGCCAGCAGTTTACAGCAGAACACTGAAGCTTTCTTT
TRBD1	TRBV20-1	NA	TRBJ1-2	CSARGDRNYGYTF	TGCAGTGCTAGGGGGGACAGGAACTATGGCTACACCTTC